The present TCR beta chain was sequenced within a study of blood T cell repertoires in COVID-19. Germline lookup yields CDR1 SGHAT and CDR2 FQNNGV. This CDR3 is built from 16 residues. With V trimmed by 5 bases and J by 9 bases, 15 bases remained unmatched. Assay: immunoSEQ multiplex PCR; the TCRdb copy retains only in-frame clones and omits some. The data contain under 300,000 clones, approximately 82% of them singletons. Source material: PBMCs or T cells enriched from blood (not recorded which). The clonotype comes from a man aged 40-49 years who had recovered from COVID-19. The chain carries TRBV11-2 and TRBJ1-4, with 7 bases aligning to TRBD1. The chain's CDR3 is CASSSPPRYRGQKLFF. The CDR3, as DNA: TGTGCCAGCAGCAGCCCCCCCCGCTACAGGGGACAAAAACTGTTTTTT.